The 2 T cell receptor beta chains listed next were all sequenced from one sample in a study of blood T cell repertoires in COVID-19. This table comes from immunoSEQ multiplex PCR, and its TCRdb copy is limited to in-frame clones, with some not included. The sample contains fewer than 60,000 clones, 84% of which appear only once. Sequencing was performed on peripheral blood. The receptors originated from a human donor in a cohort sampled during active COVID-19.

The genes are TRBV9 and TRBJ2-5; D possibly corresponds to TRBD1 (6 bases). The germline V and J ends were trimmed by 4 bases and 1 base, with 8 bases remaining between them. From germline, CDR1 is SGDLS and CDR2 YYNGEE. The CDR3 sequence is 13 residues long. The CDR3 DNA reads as TGTGCCAGCAGCCGGGACATCCAAGAGACCCAGTACTTC. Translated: CASSRDIQETQYF. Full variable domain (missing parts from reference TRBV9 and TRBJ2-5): DSGVTQTPKHLITATGQRVTLRCSPRSGDLSVYWYQQSLDQGLQFLIQYYNGEERAKGNILERFSAQQFPDLHSELNLSSLELGDSALYFCASSRDIQETQYFGPGTRLLVL.

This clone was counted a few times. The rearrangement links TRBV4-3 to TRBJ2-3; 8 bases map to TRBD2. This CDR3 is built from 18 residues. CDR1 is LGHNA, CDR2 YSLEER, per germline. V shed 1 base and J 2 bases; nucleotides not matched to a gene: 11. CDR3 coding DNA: TGCGCCAGCAGCCAAGCTCCGGCTAGCGGGCCCCTCACAGATACGCAGTATTTT. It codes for CASSQAPASGPLTDTQYF.